The 18 T cell receptor beta chains below were found in one sample sequenced in a study of early T cells in non-severe SARS-CoV-2 infection. TCRdb analysed the 5' RACE reads with MiXCR anew, one entry per CDR3 protein. The sample has roughly 30,000 distinct CDR3 sequences; roughly 5% are singletons. The sequenced sample consisted of whole blood. These receptors all come from an adult who was a healthcare worker with PCR-confirmed SARS-CoV-2 infection or an uninfected control (not recorded which).

The CDR3 loop is CASSYPQGFGTEAFF. In DNA, the CDR3 is TGTGCCAGCAGTTACCCACAGGGTTTCGGCACTGAAGCTTTCTTT. The rearrangement links TRBV6-6 to TRBJ1-1; TRBD1 might be the D (6 bases). CDR1 and CDR2 from the germline V gene are MNHNY and SVGAGI (reference sequence). V was shortened by 2 bases and J by 4 bases, with 14 bases between the two germline ends. The CDR3 is made up of 15 amino acids.

This clonotype has ten or more counts. The V call is TRBV18, the J call TRBJ2-1; D gene ambiguous. This CDR3 has 14 amino acids. CDR1 and CDR2 from the germline V gene are KGHSH and LQKENI. Trimming shortened V by 3 bases and J by 9 bases, and 15 bases separated the two germline ends. The CDR3 bases are TGTGCCAGCTCACCGCAGAGAGAAACTGGTGAGCAGTTCTTC. It encodes CASSPQRETGEQFF. The full variable domain, its missing parts supplied by reference TRBV18 and TRBJ2-1, is NAGVMQNPRHLVRRRGQEARLRCSPMKGHSHVYWYRQLPEEGLKFMVYLQKENIIDESGMPKERFSAEFPKEGPSILRIQQVVRGDSAAYFCASSPQRETGEQFFGPGTRLTVL.

The rearrangement links TRBV5-5 to TRBJ2-3; 13 bases match TRBD2. J was trimmed by 5 bases and V by 4 bases; bases with no gene match: 4. The CDR3 has 15 amino acids. The germline V gene encodes CDR1 SGHKS and CDR2 YYEKEE (reference sequence). Written as DNA, the CDR3 is TGTGCCAGCAGCCCGGGACTAGCGGGACGAGATACGCAGTATTTT. Its protein product is CASSPGLAGRDTQYF.

This clonotype was found many times. The V call is TRBV20-1, the J call TRBJ2-7, with 10 nucleotides matching TRBD1. The CDR3 consists of 12 residues. Germline V lookup: CDR1 DFQATT, CDR2 SNEGSKA (reference sequence). The junction had 4 bases not matched to a gene; V was cut back by 6 bases and J by 5 bases. In nucleotides, the CDR3 is TGCAGTGCCCCGACAGGGGGCCACGAGCAGTACTTC. As protein: CSAPTGGHEQYF.

This clonotype has just a few counts. V is TRBV28 and J is TRBJ2-7, with D unclear. Deletions cut 8 bases from V and 0 bases from J, with 11 bases between. The CDR3 sequence is 13 residues long. Germline CDR1 is MDHEN and CDR2 is SYDVKM. CDR3 nucleotides: TGTGCCAGCGGGGTAGGGTTCTCCTACGAGCAGTACTTC. It specifies CASGVGFSYEQYF.

This clonotype was seen at least ten times. The CDR3 DNA is TGTGCCAGCAGGGTTCAGGGGGTTTATTCACCCCTCCACTTT. Protein: CASRVQGVYSPLHF. The rearrangement joins TRBV6-2 or TRBV6-3 to TRBJ1-6; 7 nucleotides line up with TRBD1. This CDR3 region has 14 residues. Germline assignment: CDR1 MNHEY and CDR2 SVGEGT. V was pared by 6 bases and J by 8 bases, with 7 bases of the junction left unmatched.

This clonotype was detected a few times. The V and J genes are TRBV20-1 and TRBJ2-6; D not certain. Trimming stripped 5 bases from V and 1 base from J, with 6 bases between. The V gene's germline CDR1 is DFQATT and CDR2 SNEGSKA (reference sequence). CDR3 size: 13 residues. The CDR3 is CSALVSGANVLTF. CDR3 DNA sequence: TGCAGTGCTCTAGTATCTGGGGCCAACGTCCTGACTTTC.

This clonotype was counted at least ten times. This chain uses TRBV28 with TRBJ2-7, with D unresolved. With 5 bases removed from V and 7 bases from J, the gap between germline ends came to 9 bases. The CDR3 consists of 11 residues. Germline V gene sequence: CDR1 MDHEN, CDR2 SYDVKM. In DNA form, the CDR3 reads TGTGCCAGCAGTACCCTACGGGAGCAGTACTTC. Translated: CASSTLREQYF.

This clonotype was detected a few times. The chain combines TRBV12-3 or TRBV12-4 with TRBJ1-4; maybe TRBD1 (6 bases). Trimming took off 5 bases at V and 8 bases at J, with 15 bases between the two ends. This CDR3 comprises 14 residues. In DNA, the CDR3 is TGTGCCAGCAGTCCCAGGGGCGTTGGGGAAAAACTGTTTTTT. Amino acid sequence: CASSPRGVGEKLFF.

This clonotype was counted at least ten times. The CDR3 is CASSLNRGLYNEQFF. Written as DNA, the CDR3 is TGTGCCAGCAGTTTAAACAGGGGGCTCTACAATGAGCAGTTCTTC. This rearrangement joins TRBV7-8 to TRBJ2-1, with 9 bases that match TRBD1. This CDR3 has 15 residues. Trimming at V came to 6 bases and at J to 3 bases, leaving 6 bases not matched to a gene. The germline CDR1 and CDR2 sequences are SGHVS and FQNEAQ.

This clonotype was found many times. The chain is built from TRBV5-1 and TRBJ2-1; no firm D call. Germline CDR1 is SGHRS and CDR2 is YFSETQ. The CDR3 is 14 amino acids. The V end lost 2 bases, the J end lost 7 bases, and 13 bases lay between the germline ends. CDR3 in DNA: TGCGCCAGCAGCTTTCAATCCACCACGAATGAGCAGTTCTTC. This gives the protein CASSFQSTTNEQFF. The full variable domain, in which reference TRBV5-1 and TRBJ2-1 provide the parts outside the CDR3, is KAGVTQTPRYLIKTRGQQVTLSCSPISGHRSVSWYQQTPGQGLQFLFEYFSETQRNKGNFPGRFSGRQFSNSRSEMNVSTLELGDSALYLCASSFQSTTNEQFFGPGTRLTVL.

At least ten counts were recorded for this clonotype. J is TRBJ2-6 and V is TRBV3-1, with TRBD1 identical over 7 bases. V lost 3 bases and J lost 0; bases outside the gene matches: 8. CDR1 is LGHDT, CDR2 YNNKEL, per germline (reference sequence). The CDR3 covers 18 residues. The CDR3 nucleotides read TGTGCCAGCAGCCATCACGGGACAGCAGTCTCTGGGGCCAACGTCCTGACTTTC. It codes for CASSHHGTAVSGANVLTF.

The CDR3 region is CSARAEGGRNNEKLFF. The CDR3, as DNA: TGCAGTGCTAGAGCGGAGGGGGGCAGGAATAATGAAAAACTGTTTTTT. The J gene is TRBJ1-4, the V gene TRBV20-1, with D maybe TRBD1 (6 bases). The CDR3 is 16 residues long. The V gene's germline CDR1 is DFQATT and CDR2 SNEGSKA (reference sequence). The germline V and J ends were trimmed by 1 base and 4 bases, with 16 bases remaining between them.

The V call is TRBV7-2, the J call TRBJ2-1, with 9 nucleotides matching TRBD2. Trimming took 4 bases from V and 6 from J; bases not matched to a gene: 16. Germline V lookup: CDR1 SGHTA, CDR2 FQGNSA. The CDR3 runs to 18 residues. The CDR3 coding sequence is TGTGCCAGCAGCTCAGTGTTTGCCCTAGCGGGGCTCGGCAATGAGCAGTTCTTC. Its translation is CASSSVFALAGLGNEQFF. Combining the CDR3 with reference TRBV7-2 and TRBJ2-1 gives the whole variable domain GAGVSQSPSNKVTEKGKDVELRCDPISGHTALYWYRQSLGQGLEFLIYFQGNSAPDKSGLPSDRFSAERTGGSVSTLTIQRTQQEDSAVYLCASSSVFALAGLGNEQFFGPGTRLTVL.

This clonotype has a handful of counts. The V gene is TRBV7-3, the J gene TRBJ2-2; D not resolved. The CDR3 extends over 12 amino acids. Germline V gives CDR1 SGHTA, CDR2 FQGTGA. V was clipped by 5 bases and J by 7 bases, with 8 bases between them. The CDR3 DNA reads TGTGCCAGCAGCAGGTCTGACGGGGAGCTGTTTTTT. It yields the protein CASSRSDGELFF. The full variable domain, in which reference TRBV7-3 and TRBJ2-2 provide the parts outside the CDR3, is GAGVSQTPSNKVTEKGKYVELRCDPISGHTALYWYRQSLGQGPEFLIYFQGTGAADDSGLPNDRFFAVRPEGSVSTLKIQRTERGDSAVYLCASSRSDGELFFGEGSRLTVL.

This clonotype was seen a handful of times. The chain links TRBV5-4 to TRBJ1-4; D is uncertain. The CDR3 contains 15 residues. V lost 2 bases and J lost 8, with 16 bases in between. Germline assignment: CDR1 SGHNT and CDR2 YYREEE (reference sequence). The DNA for the CDR3 is TGTGCCAGCAGCTTCCTTCCCTCGACGCGGGAAAAACTGTTTTTT. Translating it yields CASSFLPSTREKLFF.

At least ten counts were recorded for this clonotype. The chain recombines TRBV2 with TRBJ2-7; D possibly uses TRBD1 or TRBD2 (5 bases each). Trimming cost V 7 bases and J 5 bases, with 21 bases left between them. The CDR3 is 15 amino acids. Germline CDR1 is SNHLY and CDR2 is FYNNEI. The CDR3 DNA follows: TGTGCCAGCAACCGACTACGGACACCAGGTGACGAGCAGTACTTC. Its protein product is CASNRLRTPGDEQYF.

In its sample, this clonotype was seen many times. The chain employs TRBV29-1 and TRBJ2-3; either TRBD1 or TRBD2 may supply D (5 bases each). V shed 4 bases and J shed 2 bases, with 13 bases lying between them. CDR3 size: 14 residues. Germline CDR1 reads SQVTM; CDR2 reads ANQGSEA. The CDR3 DNA is TGCAGCGTTGGGGGGAGTCGGTCCACAGATACGCAGTATTTT. Translation: CSVGGSRSTDTQYF.